The TCR beta chain under discussion was sequenced for a study of blood T cell repertoires in COVID-19. This CDR3 is built from 14 residues. The V and J ends lost 2 bases and 2 bases respectively, with 10 bases between them. Germline CDR1 is GTSNPN and CDR2 is SVGIG (reference sequence). Sequencing was performed with immunoSEQ multiplex PCR; in TCRdb, only in-frame clones are kept and a portion is missing. The table includes fewer than 80,000 clones, less than 85% detected once. This clonotype was sampled from a man aged 60-69 years with acute or convalescent COVID-19. This sequence joins TRBV30 and TRBJ1-3; D is possibly TRBD1 (5 bases). The specimen was peripheral blood. CDR3 in amino acids: CAWSPARAGNTIYF. The CDR3 DNA sequence: TGTGCCTGGAGTCCCGCCAGGGCTGGAAACACCATATATTTT.